This T cell receptor (beta chain) was captured by sequencing in a study of vaccination effects on CD4 cells after COVID-19. Before sequencing, viral peptide pools were used by the ViraFEST assay to expand antigen-specific CD4+ T cells. Culture lasted under 13 days before CD4+ T cell isolation. This person caught SARS-CoV-2 sometime from March to December 2020, and PCR testing confirmed the infection. Each well held some 2.2 million PBMC cultured with roughly 9.7 ug/ml peptides and roughly 9.7 IU/ml IL-2. Concerning this clone itself: Its antigen is still unknown.

This CDR3 comprises 15 residues. CDR1 and CDR2 from the germline V gene are MRHNA and SNTAGT. V lost 9 bases, J lost 3 bases, and 14 bases stayed unmatched. Profiled with immunoSEQ multiplex PCR; TCRdb holds only in-frame clones, not every one. The sample holds 20,000 to 30,000 clones, approximately 80% seen once. The J gene is TRBJ2-7, the V gene TRBV6-4; 7 positions agree with TRBD2. The input for sequencing was CD4+ T cells from PBMCs cultured with HCoV-NL63 spike peptides, taken before COVID-19 vaccination. The sequence came from a human donor who had a prior SARS-CoV-2 infection. CDR3 protein: CARAGDDSGFYEQYF. The CDR3 DNA reads as TGTGCCAGGGCGGGGGATGATAGCGGGTTCTACGAGCAGTACTTC.